The 5 T cell receptor beta chains presented below share a single source sample, sequenced in a study of T cells expressing NK-cell markers. TCRdb reprocessed the 5' RACE reads and keeps a single row for each CDR3 protein, giving no DNA. The ten most abundant clones cover 7.3% of a sample with 400,000 to 550,000 distinct CDR3 sequences. Sequencing was done on a sample of blood T cells: a sorted CD56 or NKG2C T cell subset, CD4+ or CD8+ T cells, or bulk PBMC T cells (not recorded which). These receptors were taken from a woman between 18 and 75 years old in good health.

This chain connects TRBV10-3 to TRBJ2-7; TCRdb proposes TRBD1, but this gene call is untestable without DNA. The CDR3 runs 14 residues. CDR1 is ENHRY and CDR2 is SYGVKD in the germline V gene. CDR3 amino acids: CAISGPGQSYEQYF.

V usage is TRBV4-3 and J usage is TRBJ2-7; TCRdb gives TRBD1 as the D gene, but with no DNA this cannot be confirmed. The CDR3 sequence is 16 residues long. From germline, CDR1 is LGHNA and CDR2 YSLEER. The CDR3 loop is CASSQGARTGGGEQYF.

V usage is TRBV15 and J usage is TRBJ2-1; the TCRdb call, TRBD1, lacks DNA for checking. Per germline, CDR1 LNHNV and CDR2 YYDKDF (reference sequence). This CDR3 is 15 amino acids long. The CDR3 reads CATSRGGGSYNEQFF. The variable domain in full, completed from reference TRBV15 and TRBJ2-1, reads DAMVIQNPRYQVTQFGKPVTLSCSQTLNHNVMYWYQQKSSQAPKLLFHYYDKDFNNEADTPDNFQSRRPNTSFCFLDIRSPGLGDTAMYLCATSRGGGSYNEQFFGPGTRLTVL.

J is TRBJ2-1 and V is TRBV9; TCRdb reports TRBD2, a call that lacks DNA to check it against. Germline V gene data show CDR1 as SGDLS and CDR2 as YYNGEE. This CDR3 is built from 19 residues. Here the CDR3 reads CASSPTRLAGGRRGNEQFF.

The genes are TRBV7-3 and TRBJ1-1. Germline CDR1 and CDR2: SGHTA and FQGTGA. The CDR3 is 13 amino acids. The CDR3 is CASTASLNTEAFF.